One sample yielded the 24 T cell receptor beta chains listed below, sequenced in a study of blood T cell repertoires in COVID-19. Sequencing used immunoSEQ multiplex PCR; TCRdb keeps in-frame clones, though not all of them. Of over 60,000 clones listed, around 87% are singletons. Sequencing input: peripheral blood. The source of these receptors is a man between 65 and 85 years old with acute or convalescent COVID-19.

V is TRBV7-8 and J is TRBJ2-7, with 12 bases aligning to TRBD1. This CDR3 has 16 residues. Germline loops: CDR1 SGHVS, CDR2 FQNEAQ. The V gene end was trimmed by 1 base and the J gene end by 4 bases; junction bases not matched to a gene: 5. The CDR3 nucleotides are TGTGCCAGCAGCTTAGGGGGGACAGGGGGCGGGTACGAGCAGTACTTC. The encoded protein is CASSLGGTGGGYEQYF. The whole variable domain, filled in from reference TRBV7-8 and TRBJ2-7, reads GAGVSQSPRYKVAKRGQDVALRCDPISGHVSLFWYQQALGQGPEFLTYFQNEAQLDKSGLPSDRFFAERPEGSVSTLKIQRTQQEDSAVYLCASSLGGTGGGYEQYFGPGTRLTVT.

CDR3 sequence: CASSQDIGRGVGSPLHF. CDR3 bases: TGCGCCAGCAGCCAAGATATCGGACGGGGAGTGGGATCACCCCTCCACTTT. The V call is TRBV4-1, the J call TRBJ1-6; D ambiguous. The CDR3 runs 17 residues. Trimming took 0 bases from V and 10 from J, leaving 19 bases between them. Germline V gives CDR1 MGHRA, CDR2 YSYEKL.

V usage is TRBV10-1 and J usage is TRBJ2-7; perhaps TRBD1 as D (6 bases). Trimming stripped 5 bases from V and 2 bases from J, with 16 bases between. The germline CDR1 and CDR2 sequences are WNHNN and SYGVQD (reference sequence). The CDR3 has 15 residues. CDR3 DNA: TGCGCCAGCAGTCCACAGGGCGGTCTTCCCTACGAGCAGTACTTC. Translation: CASSPQGGLPYEQYF.

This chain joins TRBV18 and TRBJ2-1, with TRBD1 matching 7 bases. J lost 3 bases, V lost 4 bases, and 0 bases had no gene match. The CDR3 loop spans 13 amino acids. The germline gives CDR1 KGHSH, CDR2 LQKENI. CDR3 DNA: TGTGCCAGCTCACGGGACAGCTACAATGAGCAGTTCTTC. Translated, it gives CASSRDSYNEQFF. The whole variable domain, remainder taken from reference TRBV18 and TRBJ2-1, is NAGVMQNPRHLVRRRGQEARLRCSPMKGHSHVYWYRQLPEEGLKFMVYLQKENIIDESGMPKERFSAEFPKEGPSILRIQQVVRGDSAAYFCASSRDSYNEQFFGPGTRLTVL.

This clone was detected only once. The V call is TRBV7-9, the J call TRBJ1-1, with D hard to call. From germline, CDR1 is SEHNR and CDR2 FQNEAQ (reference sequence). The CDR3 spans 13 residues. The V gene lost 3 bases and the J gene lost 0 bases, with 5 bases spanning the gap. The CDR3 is CASSFPMNTEAFF. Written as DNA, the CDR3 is TGTGCCAGCAGCTTTCCCATGAACACTGAAGCTTTCTTT.

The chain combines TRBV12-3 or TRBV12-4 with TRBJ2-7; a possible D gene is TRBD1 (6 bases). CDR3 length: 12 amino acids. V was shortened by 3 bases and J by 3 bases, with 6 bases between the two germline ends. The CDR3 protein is CASSLGHYEQYF. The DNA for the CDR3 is TGTGCCAGCAGTTTGGGACACTACGAGCAGTACTTC.

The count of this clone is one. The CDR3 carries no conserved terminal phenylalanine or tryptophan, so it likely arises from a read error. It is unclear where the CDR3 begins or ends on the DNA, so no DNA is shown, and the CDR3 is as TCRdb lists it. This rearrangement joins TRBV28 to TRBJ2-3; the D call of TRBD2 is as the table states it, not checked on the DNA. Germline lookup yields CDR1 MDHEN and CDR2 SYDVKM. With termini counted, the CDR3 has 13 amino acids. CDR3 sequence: CASSLPGAGLPIS.

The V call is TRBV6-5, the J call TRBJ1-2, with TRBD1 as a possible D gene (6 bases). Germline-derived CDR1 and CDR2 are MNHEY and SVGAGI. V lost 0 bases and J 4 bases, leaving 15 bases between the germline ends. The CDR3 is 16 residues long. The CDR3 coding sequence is TGTGCCAGCAGTTACTCCCCAGGGGCCGGCCCCTATGGCTACACCTTC. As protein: CASSYSPGAGPYGYTF.

The CDR3 protein is CASSPGTGVYEQYF. In nucleotides, the CDR3 is TGTGCCAGTAGTCCTGGGACAGGGGTTTACGAGCAGTACTTC. This chain connects TRBV19 to TRBJ2-7, with TRBD1 matching over 10 bases. The CDR3 runs to 14 residues. The germline CDR1 and CDR2 sequences are LNHDA and SQIVND (reference sequence). The V segment lost 5 bases and the J segment 4 bases; nucleotides outside the gene matches: 5.

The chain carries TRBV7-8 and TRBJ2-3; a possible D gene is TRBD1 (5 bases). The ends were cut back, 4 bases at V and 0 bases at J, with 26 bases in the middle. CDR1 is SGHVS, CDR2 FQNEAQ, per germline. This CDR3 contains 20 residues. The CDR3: CASSSLRGLGNRRSTDTQYF. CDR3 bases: TGTGCCAGCAGCTCTCTTAGGGGCCTTGGGAACAGGCGAAGCACAGATACGCAGTATTTT.

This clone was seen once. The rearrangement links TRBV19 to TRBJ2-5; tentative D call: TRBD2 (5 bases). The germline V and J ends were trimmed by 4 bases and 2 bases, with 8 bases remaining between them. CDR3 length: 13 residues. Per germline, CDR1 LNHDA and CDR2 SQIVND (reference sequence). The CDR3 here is CASSSSGQETQYF. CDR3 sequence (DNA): TGTGCCAGTAGTAGCAGCGGACAAGAGACCCAGTACTTC.

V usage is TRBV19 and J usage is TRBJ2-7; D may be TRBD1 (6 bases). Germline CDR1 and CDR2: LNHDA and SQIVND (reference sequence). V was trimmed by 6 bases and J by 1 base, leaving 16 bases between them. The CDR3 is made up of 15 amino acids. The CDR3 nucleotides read TGTGCCAGTAGCCGGTCACCAACAGGGTCCTACGAGCAGTACTTC. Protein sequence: CASSRSPTGSYEQYF.

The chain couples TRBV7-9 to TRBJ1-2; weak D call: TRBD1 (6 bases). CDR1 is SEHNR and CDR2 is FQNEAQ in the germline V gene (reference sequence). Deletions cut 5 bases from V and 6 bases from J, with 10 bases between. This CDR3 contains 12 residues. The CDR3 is CASSLRGHGYTF. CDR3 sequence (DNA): TGTGCCAGCAGCCTCAGGGGACATGGCTACACCTTC.

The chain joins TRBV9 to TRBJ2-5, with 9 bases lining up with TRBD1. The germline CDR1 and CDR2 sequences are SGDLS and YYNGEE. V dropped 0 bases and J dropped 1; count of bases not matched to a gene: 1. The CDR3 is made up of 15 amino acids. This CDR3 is CASSVEDRGQETQYF. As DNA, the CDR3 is TGTGCCAGCAGCGTAGAGGACAGGGGCCAAGAGACCCAGTACTTC.

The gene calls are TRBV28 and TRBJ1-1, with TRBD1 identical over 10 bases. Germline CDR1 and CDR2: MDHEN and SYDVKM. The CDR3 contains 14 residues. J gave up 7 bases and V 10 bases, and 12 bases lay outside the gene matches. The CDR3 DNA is TGTGCCATTTTCGCCGGGACAGGGGATTATGAAGCTTTCTTT. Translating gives CAIFAGTGDYEAFF.

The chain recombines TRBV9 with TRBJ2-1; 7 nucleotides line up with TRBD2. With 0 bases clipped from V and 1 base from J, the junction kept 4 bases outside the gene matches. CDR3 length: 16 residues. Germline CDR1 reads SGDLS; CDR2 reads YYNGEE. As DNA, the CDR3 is TGTGCCAGCAGCGTAGTGGCGGGAGTATCCTACAATGAGCAGTTCTTC. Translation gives CASSVVAGVSYNEQFF.

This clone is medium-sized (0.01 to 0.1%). The CDR3 nucleotides read TGCGCCAGCAGTGAGTCCCGGGACAGCTCCTACGAGCAGTACTTC. Translating gives CASSESRDSSYEQYF. The rearrangement uses TRBV10-1 and TRBJ2-7, with 7 bases lining up with TRBD1. V lost 0 bases to trimming and J lost 0 bases; unmatched junction nucleotides: 2. Germline lookup yields CDR1 WNHNN and CDR2 SYGVQD (reference sequence). The CDR3 contains 15 residues.

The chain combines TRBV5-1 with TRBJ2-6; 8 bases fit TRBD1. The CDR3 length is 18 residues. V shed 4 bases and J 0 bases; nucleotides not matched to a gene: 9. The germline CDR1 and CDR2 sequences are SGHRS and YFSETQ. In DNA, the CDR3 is TGCGCCAGCAGCGTGGGACAGGCGAGCTCCTCTGGGGCCAACGTCCTGACTTTC. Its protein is CASSVGQASSSGANVLTF.

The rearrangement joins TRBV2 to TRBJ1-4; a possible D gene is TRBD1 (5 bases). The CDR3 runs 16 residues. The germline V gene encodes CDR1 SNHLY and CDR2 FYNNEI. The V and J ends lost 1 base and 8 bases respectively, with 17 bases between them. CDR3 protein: CASSEVAGLEEEKLFF. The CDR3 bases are TGTGCCAGCAGTGAAGTGGCGGGGCTCGAGGAAGAAAAACTGTTTTTT.

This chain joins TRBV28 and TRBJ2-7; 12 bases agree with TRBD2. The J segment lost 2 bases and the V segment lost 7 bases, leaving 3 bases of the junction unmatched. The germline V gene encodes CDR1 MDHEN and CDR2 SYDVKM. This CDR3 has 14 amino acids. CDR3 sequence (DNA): TGTGCCAGCATCCGACTAGCGGGGGCCTACGAGCAGTACTTC. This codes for CASIRLAGAYEQYF.

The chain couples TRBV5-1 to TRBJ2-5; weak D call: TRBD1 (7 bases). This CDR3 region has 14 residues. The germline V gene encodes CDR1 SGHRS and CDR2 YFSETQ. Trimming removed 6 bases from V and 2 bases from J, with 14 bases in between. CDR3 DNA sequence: TGCGCCAGCATGGCGGGACAGCCTCAAGAGACCCAGTACTTC. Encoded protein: CASMAGQPQETQYF.

The CDR3 here is CASSSIGLAGVWWTQYF. The DNA of the CDR3 is TGTGCCAGCAGCTCGATCGGGCTAGCGGGGGTATGGTGGACGCAGTATTTT. The chain recombines TRBV11-2 with TRBJ2-3, with TRBD2 identical over 10 bases. Trimming at V came to 4 bases and at J to 9 bases, leaving 16 bases not matched to a gene. CDR1 and CDR2 (germline): SGHAT, FQNNGV. The CDR3 has 17 amino acids.

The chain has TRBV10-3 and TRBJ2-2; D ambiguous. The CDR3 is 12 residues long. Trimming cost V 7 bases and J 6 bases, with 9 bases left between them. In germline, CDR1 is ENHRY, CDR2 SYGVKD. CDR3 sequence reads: CAIKSLPGELFF. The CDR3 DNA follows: TGTGCCATCAAGAGTCTTCCCGGGGAGCTGTTTTTT.

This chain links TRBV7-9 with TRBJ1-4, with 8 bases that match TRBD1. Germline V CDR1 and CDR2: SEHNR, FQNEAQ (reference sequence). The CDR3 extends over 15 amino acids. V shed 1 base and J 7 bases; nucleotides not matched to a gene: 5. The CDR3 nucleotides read TGTGCCAGCAGCTTAGTGCAGGGGGCGGGTGAAAAACTGTTTTTT. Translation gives CASSLVQGAGEKLFF.